Listed below are T cell receptor beta chains from one sample, sequenced in a study of blood T cell repertoires in COVID-19. The method was immunoSEQ multiplex PCR; TCRdb's version includes in-frame clones alone and lacks a portion of them. The sample consists of 200,000 to 250,000 clones, over 70% of them appearing once. Sequencing was carried out using peripheral blood. The receptors were gathered from a woman aged 70-85 years with acute or convalescent COVID-19. Each CDR3 is given with its conserved first and last residue. The D gene is left open where the match is weak. Where a row states a size, it is once, few, many or the class of an expanded clone; other rows omit it.

cdr3_length,d_call,v_call,j_call,clone_size,cdr3_aa,cdr3_nt
14,TRBD1,TRBV7-2,TRBJ1-3,-,CASSPRQGVDTIYF,TGTGCCAGCAGCCCGCGACAGGGGGTGGACACCATATATTTT
16,TRBD2,TRBV5-4,TRBJ2-5,-,CASSLAAGASQETQYF,TGTGCCAGCAGCTTGGCTGCGGGAGCGAGCCAAGAGACCCAGTACTTC
14,-,TRBV28,TRBJ2-7,-,CASRTSTESYEQYF,TGTGCCAGCAGGACGTCGACAGAGAGCTACGAGCAGTACTTC
15,TRBD1,TRBV5-1,TRBJ2-1,-,CASSLGDRDYNEQFF,TGCGCCAGCAGCTTGGGCGACAGGGACTACAATGAGCAGTTCTTC
16,TRBD1,TRBV5-1,TRBJ1-2,-,CASSLEGQPISYGYTF,TGCGCCAGCAGCTTGGAGGGACAGCCGATAAGTTATGGCTACACCTTC
14,-,TRBV3-1/TRBV3-2,TRBJ1-1,-,CASSQQQGNTEAFF,TGTGCCAGCAGCCAGCAACAGGGAAACACTGAAGCTTTCTTT
14,TRBD1,TRBV18,TRBJ1-1,once,CASSATGYGTEAFF,TGTGCCAGCTCAGCGACAGGGTATGGCACTGAAGCTTTCTTT
17,-,TRBV28,TRBJ1-6,few,CASSFIEQGYENSPLHF,TGTGCCAGCAGTTTTATTGAGCAGGGCTATGAAAATTCACCCCTCCACTTT
12,TRBD1,TRBV10-3,TRBJ2-3,-,CAIQGSTDTQYF,TGTGCCATACAGGGGTCCACAGATACGCAGTATTTT
13,TRBD2,TRBV30,TRBJ2-7,-,CAWRGGIRYEQYF,TGTGCCTGGAGGGGGGGGATCCGCTACGAGCAGTACTTC
14,TRBD1,TRBV3-1/TRBV3-2,TRBJ2-1,-,CASSHPGQWPEQFF,TGTGCCAGCAGCCATCCGGGACAGTGGCCTGAGCAGTTCTTC
13,-,TRBV7-9,TRBJ2-1,-,CASSLARVNEQFF,TGTGCCAGCAGCTTAGCGCGGGTCAATGAGCAGTTCTTC
16,-,TRBV7-9,TRBJ2-2,-,CASSLGIGVGTGELFF,TGTGCCAGCAGCTTAGGTATCGGAGTCGGCACCGGGGAGCTGTTTTTT
16,TRBD1,TRBV5-4,TRBJ2-5,-,CASSARQGCTSETQYF,TGTGCCAGCAGCGCGAGACAGGGGTGTACCAGCGAGACCCAGTACTTC
15,-,TRBV28,TRBJ2-5,-,CASSPSDGGGETQYF,TGTGCCAGCAGTCCATCGGACGGCGGCGGGGAGACCCAGTACTTC
15,TRBD2,TRBV28,TRBJ2-1,-,CASLQAGGPPNEQFF,TGTGCCAGTCTCCAAGCGGGAGGCCCCCCTAATGAGCAGTTCTTC
15,-,TRBV18,TRBJ2-2,-,CASSPSTASTGELFF,TGTGCCAGCTCACCTTCTACTGCGTCCACCGGGGAGCTGTTTTTT
12,-,TRBV29-1,TRBJ2-3,-,CSGTASTDTQYF,TGCAGCGGGACAGCTAGCACAGATACGCAGTATTTT
15,TRBD2,TRBV10-3,TRBJ2-5,-,CAISETSGIGETQYF,TGTGCCATCAGTGAAACTAGCGGGATCGGGGAGACCCAGTACTTC
14,TRBD2,TRBV29-1,TRBJ2-1,few,CSVDGTSGYNEQFF,TGCAGCGTTGACGGGACTAGCGGTTACAATGAGCAGTTCTTC
14,TRBD1,TRBV9,TRBJ1-1,-,CASGGQGRSTEAFF,TGTGCCAGCGGGGGACAGGGAAGGAGCACTGAAGCTTTCTTT
13,-,TRBV11-2,TRBJ1-6,-,CASSLGPNSPLHF,TGTGCCAGCAGCTTAGGTCCAAATTCACCCCTCCACTTT
13,-,TRBV15,TRBJ1-2,-,CATSRDLGDGYTF,TGTGCCACCAGCAGAGATTTAGGGGATGGCTACACCTTC
15,TRBD1,TRBV24-1,TRBJ2-3,-,CATGVRTGGTDTQYF,TGTGCCACGGGGGTTAGGACAGGGGGCACAGATACGCAGTATTTT
17,-,TRBV2,TRBJ1-3,-,CASSETSRQSSGNTIYF,TGTGCCAGCAGTGAAACGAGTAGACAGTCCTCTGGAAACACCATATATTTT
15,TRBD2,TRBV28,TRBJ2-7,few,CASSYPGGGSYEQYF,TGTGCCAGCAGTTACCCCGGGGGAGGGTCCTACGAGCAGTACTTC
15,-,TRBV28,TRBJ1-4,-,CASSLRTATNEKLFF,TGTGCCAGCAGTTTAAGGACAGCAACTAATGAAAAACTGTTTTTT
16,-,TRBV6-1,TRBJ1-2,-,CASSEVGQAINYGYTF,TGTGCCAGCAGTGAAGTAGGCCAGGCGATTAACTATGGCTACACCTTC
16,-,TRBV3-1/TRBV3-2,TRBJ2-3,-,CASSQVRTLVADTQYF,TGTGCCAGCAGCCAAGTCCGTACCCTAGTCGCAGATACGCAGTATTTT
11,-,TRBV19,TRBJ2-1,-,CASWGGAGQFF,TGTGCCAGTTGGGGGGGCGCGGGGCAGTTCTTC
15,TRBD2,TRBV5-4,TRBJ2-1,-,CASSFLSGVSDEQFF,TGTGCCAGCAGCTTTCTTAGCGGGGTTTCAGATGAGCAGTTCTTC
15,TRBD1,TRBV18,TRBJ2-3,once,CASSPRTGGTDTQYF,TGTGCCAGCTCACCAAGGACAGGGGGCACAGATACGCAGTATTTT
16,-,TRBV27,TRBJ2-7,-,CASSLFVRNRPYEQYF,TGTGCCAGCAGTTTATTCGTCCGGAACAGACCCTACGAGCAGTACTTC